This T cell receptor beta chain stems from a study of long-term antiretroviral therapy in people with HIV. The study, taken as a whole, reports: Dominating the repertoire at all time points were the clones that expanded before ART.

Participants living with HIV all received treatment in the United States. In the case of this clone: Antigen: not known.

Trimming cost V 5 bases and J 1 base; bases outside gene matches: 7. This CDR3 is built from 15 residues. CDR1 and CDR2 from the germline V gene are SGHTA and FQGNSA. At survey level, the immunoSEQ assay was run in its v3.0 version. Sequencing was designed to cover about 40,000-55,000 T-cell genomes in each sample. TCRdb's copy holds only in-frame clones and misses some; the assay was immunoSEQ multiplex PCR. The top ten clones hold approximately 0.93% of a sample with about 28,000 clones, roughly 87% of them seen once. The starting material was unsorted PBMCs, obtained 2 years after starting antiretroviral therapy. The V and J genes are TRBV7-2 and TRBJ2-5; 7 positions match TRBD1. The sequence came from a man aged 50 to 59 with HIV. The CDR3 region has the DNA TGTGCCAGCAGCGATACAGGGGTAACCCAAGAGACCCAGTACTTC. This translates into CASSDTGVTQETQYF.